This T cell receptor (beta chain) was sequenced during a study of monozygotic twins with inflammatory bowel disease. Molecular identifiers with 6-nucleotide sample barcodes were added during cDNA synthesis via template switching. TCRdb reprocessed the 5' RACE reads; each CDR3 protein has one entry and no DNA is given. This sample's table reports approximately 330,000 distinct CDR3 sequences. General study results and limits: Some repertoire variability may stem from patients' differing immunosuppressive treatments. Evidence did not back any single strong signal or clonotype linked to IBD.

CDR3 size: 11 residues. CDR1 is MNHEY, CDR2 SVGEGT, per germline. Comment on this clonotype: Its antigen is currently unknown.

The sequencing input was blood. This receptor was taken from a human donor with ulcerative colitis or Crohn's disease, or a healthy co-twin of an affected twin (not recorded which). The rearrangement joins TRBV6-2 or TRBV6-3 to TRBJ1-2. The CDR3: CASRSNYGYTF.